The rows below give T cell receptor beta chains drawn from one sample of a study of CD8 T cells in Susac syndrome. TCRdb itself ran the immunoSEQ multiplex PCR reads through MiXCR, one entry per CDR3 protein. The sample consists of 150,000 to 190,000 distinct CDR3 sequences, roughly 94% of them appearing once. Sequenced input: CD8+ T cells from PBMCs. These TCRs come from a human donor with multiple sclerosis. Each CDR3 is given without its conserved first and last residue.

>TRBJ2-7|TRBV20-1
SARDRAGQYEQY
>TRBJ2-7|TRBV7-2
ASSPVGAGLYEQY
>TRBJ2-1|TRBV11-2
ASSLDRGLNEQF
>TRBJ1-5|TRBV3-1
ASSQTDRDNQPQH
>TRBJ2-3|TRBV7-2
ASSLVVSGTDTQY
>TRBJ1-4|TRBV29-1
SAAGTQSNEKLF
>TRBJ1-5|TRBV4-2
ASSQGVWNPQH
>TRBJ1-1|TRBV5-1
ASSSPPGTEAF
>TRBJ1-1|TRBV11-1
ASSFQGGRGTEAF
>TRBJ2-5|TRBV12-3/TRBV12-4
ASLRSGETQY
>TRBJ2-3|TRBV29-1
SVLGTGGSGDTQY
>TRBJ2-1|TRBV12-3/TRBV12-4
ASSSVMSSYNEQF
>TRBJ2-1|TRBV7-8
ASSQQYNEQF
>TRBJ2-1|TRBV7-8
ASLSQRNYNEQF
>TRBJ2-5|TRBV28
ASSIPGPGEETQY
>TRBJ1-2|TRBV14
ASSQDQRNGYT
>TRBJ1-2|TRBV7-9
ASSPPQGRALYGYT
>TRBJ2-1|TRBV3-1
ASSQGGSLNEQF
>TRBJ2-7|TRBV6-5
ASSYSEGPYEQY
>TRBJ2-1|TRBV12-3/TRBV12-4
ASTLKIGGRQF
>TRBJ2-7|TRBV13
ASSLYGITFGEQY
>TRBJ1-5|TRBV28
ASSPGTGLRNQPQH
>TRBJ2-5|TRBV12-3/TRBV12-4
ASSLLQLQETQY
>TRBJ2-3|TRBV7-2
ASSFMPRGRDTQY
>TRBJ1-5|TRBV28
ASSPAGQRNQPQH
>TRBJ2-3|TRBV28
ASSLGQGRTDTQY
>TRBJ2-1|TRBV4-3
ASSQEGGGEQF
>TRBJ1-4|TRBV7-9
ASSLEDGPNEKLF
>TRBJ2-7|TRBV11-2
ATGDSLNEQY
>TRBJ2-7|TRBV2
ASERTSGDYEQY
>TRBJ1-1|TRBV15
ATSTRTEAF
>TRBJ2-1|TRBV7-2
ASSDPTVEQF
>TRBJ2-6|TRBV7-2
ASSPRGRGDNVLT
>TRBJ1-2|TRBV6-5
ATGGYSYGYT
>TRBJ1-2|TRBV2
ASSEGRLNYGYT
>TRBJ2-7|TRBV6-5
ASSKDRTWTYEQY
>TRBJ1-4|TRBV25-1
ASRDRGHEKLF
>TRBJ2-7|TRBV19
ASSIGRGTYEQY
>TRBJ2-4|TRBV28
ASSTLTKNIQY
>TRBJ2-6|TRBV15
ATSSTRQGAAGANVLT
>TRBJ2-7|TRBV5-6
ASGQGEQY
>TRBJ2-7|TRBV27
ASSVLGGNEQY
>TRBJ2-1|TRBV15
ATSRDRSNRIPQF
>TRBJ2-7|TRBV14
ASSQVPDSSYEQY
>TRBJ2-5|TRBV6-5
ASSYFPGTSGGQETQY
>TRBJ2-3|TRBV29-1
SHTRGQGTDTQY